One TCR beta chain is described in this entry. The antigen is unknown. The survey-level immunoSEQ assay was used. Clones were sequenced by immunoSEQ multiplex PCR, and TCRdb holds only the in-frame ones, with some missing. Of some 21,000 clones listed, 70% are singletons. The data stem from a study of STAT5B mutations in CD4+ large granular lymphocyte leukemia. Study observations and caveats: Higher CD4+ than CD8+ T-LGLL clonality might reflect small sample size. Main leukemic clonotypes were patient-specific, but roughly 26% appeared at low frequency elsewhere. CD4-sorted patient repertoires seemed more clonal than healthy CD4+ repertoires.

The CDR3 loop spans 14 amino acids. Trimming cost V 6 bases and J 4 bases; bases outside gene matches: 5. Per germline, CDR1 SGHTA and CDR2 FQGNSA. Material for sequencing was CD4+ T cells from blood buffy coats. This chain connects TRBV7-2 to TRBJ2-3, with 9 bases that match TRBD2. The receptor comes from a human donor in good health. The CDR3 sequence is CASRSRTSADTQYF. CDR3 sequence (DNA): TGTGCCAGCAGATCTCGGACTAGCGCAGATACGCAGTATTTT.